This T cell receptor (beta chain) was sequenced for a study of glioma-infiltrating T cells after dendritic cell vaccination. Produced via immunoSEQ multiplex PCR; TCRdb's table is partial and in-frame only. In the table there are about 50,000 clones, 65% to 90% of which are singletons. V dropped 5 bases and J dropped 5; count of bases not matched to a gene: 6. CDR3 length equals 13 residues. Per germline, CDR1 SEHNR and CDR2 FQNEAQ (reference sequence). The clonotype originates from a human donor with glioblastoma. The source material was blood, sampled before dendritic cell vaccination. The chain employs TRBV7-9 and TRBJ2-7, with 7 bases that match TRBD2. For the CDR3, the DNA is TGTGCCAGCAGCGGAGGAGCGGGGAACGAGCAGTACTTC. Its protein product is CASSGGAGNEQYF.